Listed here is a single TCR beta chain. This entry is derived from a study of blood T cell repertoires in COVID-19. Overall study: Samples came from the United States, Italy and Spain, spanning acute and convalescent COVID-19. PBMCs, B-cell-depleted T cells, or T cells were the source of the cDNA or gDNA that made up the material.

Enrolled through a virtual design, the participants were between about 18 and 89 years of age and came from 24 US areas. V shed 2 bases and J shed 3 bases, with 10 bases lying between them. This CDR3 spans 14 amino acids. Germline assignment: CDR1 LNHDA and CDR2 SQIVND (reference sequence). As handled by the study authors: Reference gene primers were amplified, and this amplification served to estimate nucleated cell counts. The method was immunoSEQ multiplex PCR; TCRdb's version includes in-frame clones alone and lacks a portion of them. Clone size and V and J calls were adopted from that table, with D and trimming inferred from the DNA. Of roughly 220,000 clones in the sample, more than 80% were seen once.

The TCR originated in a woman under 30 in a cohort exposed to, infected with or recovered from COVID-19 (not recorded which). Sequences were obtained from PBMCs or T cells enriched from blood (not recorded which). The chain employs TRBV19 and TRBJ1-2; possibly TRBD1 for D (5 bases). In DNA form, the CDR3 reads TGTGCCAGTAGTATATGGGGGGAGGACTATGGCTACACCTTC. Its translation: CASSIWGEDYGYTF.